This T cell receptor (beta chain) was sequenced during a study of T cells after yellow fever vaccination. Overall study results and limits: The booster response re-showed most primary clones: around 95% CD4, 88% CD8.

CDR3 length equals 11 residues. CDR1 is KGHSH and CDR2 is LQKENI in the germline V gene. Deletions cut 4 bases from V and 1 base from J, with 0 bases between. This clonotype was detected ten times or more. Its antigen is currently unknown. TCRdb fed the 5' RACE reads into MiXCR, producing one record per CDR3 protein. The data hold approximately 160,000 distinct CDR3 sequences, with around 8.5% observed a single time. The TCR was taken from a man aged 18 to 29 who received the YFV17D yellow fever vaccine. The chain is built from TRBV18 and TRBJ2-3, with D unresolved. Material: CD8+ T cells sorted from PBMCs, obtained 45 days after the yellow fever booster vaccination. The CDR3 nucleotides read TGTGCCAGCTCACGCACAGATACGCAGTATTTT. This gives the protein CASSRTDTQYF.